The clone carrying this T cell receptor (beta chain) has only a few counts. The sample comes from a study of blood T cells in healthy people across ages. The authors ran a second PCR of 7 to 11 cycles using a sample-barcoded 5' primer and a J-beta primer mix. One entry per CDR3 protein, called by TCRdb with MiXCR from the 5' RACE reads. The sample lists 1.5 million to 2 million distinct CDR3 sequences, 40% to 55% occurring once. This receptor was taken from a woman in her forties in good health. Source material: blood.

The CDR3 loop reads CASSYPRGTDTQYF. CDR3 nucleotide sequence: TGTGCCAGCAGTTACCCCCGAGGGACAGATACGCAGTATTTT. The chain employs TRBV6-2 or TRBV6-3 and TRBJ2-3, with D possibly matching TRBD2 (5 bases). CDR3 length: 14 amino acids. V lost 2 bases to trimming and J lost 3 bases, with 9 bases between them. From germline, CDR1 is MNHEY and CDR2 SVGEGT.